This T cell receptor beta chain was found in a study of response to subunit inactivated influenza vaccine. V was pared by 1 base and J by 0 bases, with 6 bases of the junction left unmatched. Germline V gene sequence: CDR1 DFQATT, CDR2 SNEGSKA (reference sequence). The CDR3 is made up of 15 amino acids. Each CDR3 protein is one row after TCRdb ran MiXCR on the RT-PCR reads. The table has about 480,000 distinct CDR3 sequences, over 10% seen once. This clonotype was counted a few times. This material consisted of PBMCs from blood, taken roughly 48 days after vaccination. The clonotype was recovered from a man between 45 and 60 years old who received an inactivated influenza vaccine. The chain employs TRBV20-1 and TRBJ2-7; the match to TRBD2 covers 7 bases. The CDR3 is CSARGGSGSSYEQYF. In DNA, the CDR3 is TGCAGTGCTAGAGGCGGGAGCGGTAGCTCCTACGAGCAGTACTTC.